Below are 24 T cell receptor beta chains sequenced from a single sample in a study of T cell changes during pregnancy in multiple sclerosis (dated by TCRdb to between 2018 and 2020). The library was built by means of the immunoSEQ multiplex PCR assay. Sourced from immuneACCESS, this table was stored by TCRdb with only in-frame sequences that have V and J called. A share of the clones is absent; for the studies checked, an unresolved V gene accounts for under half, and the remainder has no known explanation. The sample table shows around 69,000 clones, and approximately 90% are seen once. The ten largest make up more than 1.3% of the sample. The sample consisted of peripheral blood, taken in the third trimester of pregnancy. These TCRs come from a female donor with multiple sclerosis, enrolled in a pregnancy study.

The V call is TRBV30, the J call TRBJ1-2; the D is unclear. The CDR3 covers 14 residues. The ends were cut back, 4 bases at V and 5 bases at J, with 17 bases in the middle. Germline V CDR1 and CDR2: GTSNPN, SVGIG (reference sequence). The CDR3 reads CAWIGVGGNYGYTF. CDR3 bases: TGTGCCTGGATCGGGGTCGGCGGAAATTATGGCTACACCTTC.

CDR3 DNA: TGTGCCAGCAGCTTATGGTTAGCGGGGGCACACAATGAGCAGTTCTTC. This sequence encodes CASSLWLAGAHNEQFF. V and J are TRBV7-9 and TRBJ2-1; 9 bases are shared with TRBD2. Germline trimming cut 2 bases from V and 5 bases from J; bases unmatched to any gene: 7. Germline V gene sequence: CDR1 SEHNR, CDR2 FQNEAQ (reference sequence). The CDR3 runs to 16 residues.

The chain carries TRBV30 and TRBJ1-5; the D is unclear. Between the trimmed V and J ends, which lost 0 bases and 5 bases, there was a span of 14 bases. Per germline, CDR1 GTSNPN and CDR2 SVGIG (reference sequence). This CDR3 region has 15 residues. The CDR3 DNA follows: TGTGCCTGGAGTGTACTCGTAGGGAGCGATCAGCCCCAGCATTTT. It yields the protein CAWSVLVGSDQPQHF.

The V call is TRBV7-9, the J call TRBJ1-1; D gene ambiguous. The length of the CDR3 is 16 residues. Trimming removed 3 bases at V and 3 bases at J, with 17 bases between. Germline V gives CDR1 SEHNR, CDR2 FQNEAQ (reference sequence). CDR3 in DNA: TGTGCCAGCAGCTTCCCTCCCGGCAGGAGGGACACTGAAGCTTTCTTT. The encoded protein is CASSFPPGRRDTEAFF.

The chain joins TRBV6-1 to TRBJ1-2; D perhaps matches TRBD1 (6 bases). The ends were cut back, 8 bases at V and 7 bases at J, with 17 bases in the middle. This CDR3 has 13 amino acids. Germline CDR1 reads MNHNS; CDR2 reads SASEGT. CDR3 amino acids: CASDRSKLTGYTF. The CDR3 nucleotides are TGTGCCAGCGACAGGTCCAAACTCACTGGCTACACCTTC.

V is TRBV5-4 and J is TRBJ2-5; D possibly corresponds to TRBD2 (5 bases). In germline, CDR1 is SGHNT, CDR2 YYREEE (reference sequence). The CDR3 runs 13 residues. Trimming took off 4 bases at V and 2 bases at J, with 9 bases between the two ends. CDR3 sequence: CASSPRTQETQYF. CDR3 nucleotide sequence: TGTGCCAGCAGCCCCCGGACTCAAGAGACCCAGTACTTC.

V usage is TRBV9 and J usage is TRBJ2-3; 9 nucleotides line up with TRBD2. From germline, CDR1 is SGDLS and CDR2 YYNGEE. This CDR3 comprises 15 residues. V lost 3 bases and J lost 8; bases outside the gene matches: 10. CDR3 DNA: TGTGCCAGCAGCGATTGGACTAGCGTAGAAGCTACGCAGTATTTT. Translation gives CASSDWTSVEATQYF.

This clone was counted a single time. The V gene is TRBV4-1, the J gene TRBJ2-7; D is possibly TRBD1 (5 bases). Trimming pared 2 bases from V and 6 bases from J, leaving 14 bases between. CDR3 length: 14 amino acids. CDR1 and CDR2 (germline): MGHRA, YSYEKL. The chain's CDR3 is CASSQSPGLGEQYF. The CDR3 bases are TGCGCCAGCAGCCAATCCCCAGGGCTGGGCGAGCAGTACTTC.

The chain employs TRBV30 and TRBJ1-6; perhaps TRBD1 as D (6 bases). Trimming left V 1 base short and J 0 bases short, with 16 bases between. This CDR3 comprises 18 residues. CDR1 and CDR2 from the germline V gene are GTSNPN and SVGIG (reference sequence). CDR3 nucleotides: TGTGCCTGGAGTGGGTTACTGGACAGCTACTCCTATAATTCACCCCTCCACTTT. It codes for CAWSGLLDSYSYNSPLHF.

The chain uses TRBV11-1 and TRBJ2-3, with D uncertain. Trimming removed 1 base from V and 5 bases from J, with 4 bases in between. Germline V gene sequence: CDR1 SGHAT, CDR2 FQDESV (reference sequence). There are 12 residues in the CDR3. The DNA of the CDR3 is TGTGCCAGCAGCTTAGAGCGAGATACGCAGTATTTT. Translation: CASSLERDTQYF.

This sequence joins TRBV28 and TRBJ2-5; TRBD1 matches at 9 bases. The length of the CDR3 is 15 residues. Germline V lookup: CDR1 MDHEN, CDR2 SYDVKM. The junction had 8 bases not matched to a gene; V was cut back by 5 bases and J by 4 bases. The CDR3 coding sequence is TGTGCCAGCAGTCCAAGACAGGGGGGGAGAGAGACCCAGTACTTC. Translating it yields CASSPRQGGRETQYF.

The chain uses TRBV6-5 and TRBJ1-6; perhaps TRBD1 as D (5 bases). This CDR3 is built from 16 residues. The V and J ends lost 2 bases and 12 bases respectively, with 20 bases between them. Per germline, CDR1 MNHEY and CDR2 SVGAGI. DNA for the CDR3: TGTGCCAGCAGTTACAGCGGGCTTCAGGGCGTAAGACCCCTCCACTTT. Translation gives CASSYSGLQGVRPLHF.

V usage is TRBV10-3 and J usage is TRBJ2-5, with D unclear. The V gene lost 3 bases and the J gene lost 2 bases, with 7 bases spanning the gap. The CDR3 has 13 residues. In germline, CDR1 is ENHRY, CDR2 SYGVKD. Here the CDR3 DNA reads TGTGCCATCAGTGATAACAGTCAAGAGACCCAGTACTTC. Protein sequence: CAISDNSQETQYF.

J is TRBJ1-1 and V is TRBV7-9; no reliable D call. The CDR3 extends over 16 amino acids. Germline assignment: CDR1 SEHNR and CDR2 FQNEAQ (reference sequence). Trimming took off 1 base at V and 3 bases at J, with 15 bases between the two ends. In nucleotides, the CDR3 is TGTGCCAGCAGCTTAGTCGGTGGCCCTCGGGACACTGAAGCTTTCTTT. The encoded protein is CASSLVGGPRDTEAFF. Based on the CDR3 plus reference TRBV7-9 and TRBJ1-1, the full variable domain is DTGVSQNPRHKITKRGQNVTFRCDPISEHNRLYWYRQTLGQGPEFLTYFQNEAQLEKSRLLSDRFSAERPKGSFSTLEIQRTEQGDSAMYLCASSLVGGPRDTEAFFGQGTRLTVV.

V and J are TRBV5-1 and TRBJ1-1, with 9 bases identical to TRBD1. The ends lost 2 bases at V and 3 bases at J; junction bases unmatched: 5. The CDR3 extends over 15 amino acids. Germline values: CDR1 SGHRS, CDR2 YFSETQ. Written as DNA, the CDR3 is TGCGCCAGCAGCTTAACGGGACAGGGAGACACTGAAGCTTTCTTT. The encoded protein is CASSLTGQGDTEAFF.

The V and J genes are TRBV5-1 and TRBJ1-2; TRBD1 matches 8 bases. The germline V gene encodes CDR1 SGHRS and CDR2 YFSETQ. The CDR3 is made up of 15 amino acids. The V and J ends lost 2 bases and 7 bases, in that order; junction bases with no gene match: 10. The CDR3 region has the DNA TGCGCCAGCAGCTTCCCTCAGGGACAGGATCCTGGCTACACCTTC. It yields the protein CASSFPQGQDPGYTF.

J is TRBJ1-1 and V is TRBV9; TRBD1 matches 7 bases. This CDR3 has 15 residues. The V gene end was trimmed by 0 bases and the J gene end by 9 bases; junction bases not matched to a gene: 11. Germline values: CDR1 SGDLS, CDR2 YYNGEE. CDR3 in DNA: TGTGCCAGCAGCGTAGCTACAGGGGTTGGGGTTAAAGCTTTCTTT. It yields the protein CASSVATGVGVKAFF.

The gene calls are TRBV5-5 and TRBJ2-3; 9 bases agree with TRBD2. The CDR3 length is 13 residues. The V gene end was trimmed by 1 base and the J gene end by 6 bases; junction bases not matched to a gene: 0. Germline V lookup: CDR1 SGHKS, CDR2 YYEKEE (reference sequence). Here the CDR3 reads CASSLTSGDTQYF. The CDR3 DNA is TGTGCCAGCAGCTTGACTAGCGGGGATACGCAGTATTTT.

The chain employs TRBV15 and TRBJ2-2; D remains unclear. Germline lookup yields CDR1 LNHNV and CDR2 YYDKDF (reference sequence). The CDR3 is 15 residues long. V was pared by 0 bases and J by 3 bases, with 8 bases between. The CDR3 loop reads CATSRDKSYTGELFF. The CDR3 coding sequence is TGTGCCACCAGCAGAGATAAGAGTTACACCGGGGAGCTGTTTTTT.

The gene calls are TRBV27 and TRBJ2-7, with 12 bases matching TRBD2. Unmatched junction bases numbered 8, after V lost 5 bases and J lost 9 bases. Germline CDR1 reads MNHEY; CDR2 reads SMNVEV (reference sequence). The CDR3 length is 14 residues. CDR3 DNA: TGTGCCAGCAGTCCCGGGACTAGCGGGCTTCTGCAGTACTTC. Its protein product is CASSPGTSGLLQYF.

The V and J genes are TRBV6-1 and TRBJ1-5; D may be TRBD1 (6 bases). Per the germline V gene, CDR1 is MNHNS and CDR2 is SASEGT. The length of the CDR3 is 13 residues. The V end lost 10 bases, the J end lost 3 bases, and 13 bases lay between the germline ends. The CDR3 DNA reads TGTGCCACCCGTGACAGGTACAATCAGCCCCAGCATTTT. Its protein product is CATRDRYNQPQHF.

The CDR3 region is CAISLAQGREQYF. The CDR3, as DNA: TGTGCCATCAGTTTAGCACAGGGGCGGGAGCAGTACTTC. The chain carries TRBV10-3 and TRBJ2-7; 7 nucleotides line up with TRBD1. V shed 5 bases, J shed 7 bases, and the junction held 8 bases outside the gene matches. Per the germline V gene, CDR1 is ENHRY and CDR2 is SYGVKD. The CDR3 loop spans 13 amino acids.

The chain has TRBV7-2 and TRBJ1-4; tentative D call: TRBD1 (6 bases). Germline loops: CDR1 SGHTA, CDR2 FQGNSA. The CDR3 has 19 amino acids. The ends were cut back, 5 bases at V and 5 bases at J, with 27 bases in the middle. The CDR3 coding sequence is TGTGCCAGCAGCAGAGCCCCAGGGGCCCTCACCCCGAGAAATGAAAAACTGTTTTTT. As protein: CASSRAPGALTPRNEKLFF.

The V call is TRBV28, the J call TRBJ1-6; D is unclear. V lost 6 bases, J lost 0 bases, and 6 bases lay in between. The length of the CDR3 is 14 residues. Germline lookup yields CDR1 MDHEN and CDR2 SYDVKM. DNA of the CDR3: TGTGCCAGCAGCCAATTCTCCTATAATTCACCCCTCCACTTT. Amino acids: CASSQFSYNSPLHF.